This TCR beta chain is from a study of shared clonotypes between healthy human individuals (TCRdb year 2020). At the level of the whole study: A couple of women and a few men aged 18 to 49 years were included in the cohort. To estimate repertoire size and how much clonotypes are shared between individuals, the study performed deep sequencing of blood TCR repertoires from roughly five healthy adults. Leukapheresis yielded between about 0.8 and 8.9 billion PBMCs per donor. Different laboratories and diverse techniques were used to prepare libraries and sequence TCR repertoires, to increase sequencing depth and limit assay-specific biases. For each donor, CD4 naive and CD4 memory were each given three plates, CD8 naive was given two plates, and CD8 memory was given one plate.

V drops 5 bases and J drops 8 bases, leaving 9 bases in between. Including cysteine and phenylalanine, the CDR3 has 11 amino acids. Just the 33-base CDR3 DNA is kept, in frame starting at base 1. CDR1 and CDR2 (SEHNR, FQNEAQ) derive from the germline V gene (reference sequence). Overall results and qualifications from the work: Higher generation probabilities were observed for clonotypes shared by all four sorted-subset donors than for non-shared clonotypes. Sampling was restricted to blood, and TCR repertoires in tissue are likely to differ from TCR repertoires in blood. Pairwise subsampling led to the expectation that sequencing depth would affect the degree of clonotype sharing among donors. Even with the large sequencing depth, rarefaction of the sorted-subset datasets indicated that sequencing was incomplete. The small number of donors limited the genetic and exposure-history diversity represented. Approximately 5% of naive CD4, approximately 3.7% of naive CD8, approximately 2.2% of memory CD4, and 0.35% to 0.4% of memory CD8 clonotypes were shared across several donors. Naive subsets generally had larger estimated clonotype richness than memory subsets did.

The donors were healthy, HIV-negative adults with no recently reported acute infections or vaccinations. Every donor was a Caucasian adult residing in Nashville, Tennessee, USA. Magnetic negative selection was used to enrich CD4+ T cells, after which naive cells were positively selected on CD45RA and the negative fraction became the memory subset. After blood collection by leukapheresis, PBMCs were isolated using Ficoll-Histopaque density gradient centrifugation and then cryopreserved in the vapor phase of liquid nitrogen. Analytical flow cytometry was used to check the purity and quantity of every magnetically sorted T cell population. Each sorted fraction had its genomic DNA isolated and then quantified by UV absorbance on a Nanodrop 2000c. TCR CDR3 regions were amplified from genomic DNA by multiplex PCR using the deep immunoSEQ assay. Extracted genomic DNA from each cell subset was spread evenly across all wells of several immunoSEQ 96-well plates, with each plate serving as a replicate. For sorted subsets, approximately 200 ng of genomic DNA, equivalent to roughly 30,000 T cell genomes, went into each replicate PCR. Purified libraries were measured with a Qubit 3.0 fluorometer, size-checked on a Bioanalyzer 2100, and measured again with the KAPA Library Quantification kit. A separate single-read 150-cycle Illumina NextSeq 550 flow cell was used to sequence each immunoSEQ 96-well plate. On the study's bioinformatics: Because the immunoSEQ output held only junctional sequences and lacked quality scores, the filtering could not match the filtering applied to full-length reads. To assign V/J genes and CDR3, sequences were annotated using PyIR, a Python wrapper for IgBLAST v1.9, with IMGT germline references. Reads with weak V/J assignments (E-value above 1e-6), missing CDR3, stop codons, out-of-frame junctions, or ambiguous translated residues were removed. V3J clonotypes were defined as sequences sharing the same inferred V gene, J gene, and CDR3 amino acid sequence. Percentage overlap between repertoires was calculated by dividing the number of shared unique clonotypes by the size of the smaller repertoire. Repertoire richness was assessed with RTK rarefaction, the Chao1 estimator, and Recon v2.1 estimates of unobserved clonotypes. For all TCRbeta clonotypes obtained by the gDNA method from a few donors, generation probabilities were computed with OLGA. The immuneACCESS repertoire file appears here via TCRdb, limited to in-frame rearrangements. These files lack a portion of the clones; in checked studies, under half of the deficit traces to unresolved V genes, and the cause of the others is not known. The V and J calls and the clone size are those of that table, but D and trimming were determined from the DNA. The sample table contains millions of clones; only one count was recorded for around nine tenths of them. The top ten constitute roughly 0.14% of the sample.

As to this clone: There is no known antigen for this receptor. Per-base quality was not reported, and no clone a single base away is much larger than it. The sample carries other DNA sequences with the same CDR3.

The sequence is built from TRBV7-9 and TRBJ1-2; the D gene remains uncertain. Sequencing was carried out using naive CD4+ T cells sorted from blood. What this sample's cell subset or site label stands for: CD45RA+ positively selected. The origin of this receptor is a man between 18 and 29 years old in good health. The CDR3 here reads CASSVGGGYTF. The sequenced DNA: TGTGCCAGCAGCGTAGGCGGGGGCTACACCTTC.